A selection of T cell receptor beta chains follows, all from one sample in a study of T-cell reconstitution after alpha-beta-depleted transplantation in children. TCRdb reanalysed the PCR reads using MiXCR and keeps one entry per CDR3 protein. The repertoire includes approximately 980,000 distinct CDR3 sequences, around 30% of them detected once, and over 25% sits in the top ten. Sequencing used PBMCs, mostly from graft donor cells, obtained 360 days after TCRalphabeta/CD19-depleted stem cell transplant. The receptors shown here come from a boy in the first two years of life who had a stem cell transplant for SCID, so the T cells may come from the graft donor. Each CDR3 is given with its conserved first and last residue. The D gene is left open where the match is weak. Part of the rows lack a size; the others show once, few, many or a class for expanded clones.

>TRBJ2-5|NA|TRBV4-2|NA
CASSQGNSGKETQYF
TGTGCCAGCAGCCAAGGAAATAGCGGCAAAGAGACCCAGTACTTC
>TRBJ2-5|NA|TRBV4-2|TRBD2
CASSQRRGAKETQYF
TGTGCCAGCAGCCAACGGCGGGGGGCTAAAGAGACCCAGTACTTC
>TRBJ2-7|few|TRBV4-1|NA
CASSQVAQDYYEQYF
TGCGCCAGCAGCCAAGTGGCACAGGATTACTACGAGCAGTACTTC
>TRBJ1-4|NA|TRBV5-1|NA
CASSLRVGTEKLFF
TGCGCCAGCAGCTTGCGGGTCGGAACGGAAAAACTGTTTTTT
>TRBJ1-1|NA|TRBV12-3/TRBV12-4|NA
CASNKRGASVTEAFF
TGTGCCAGCAATAAGAGGGGGGCTTCGGTCACTGAAGCTTTCTTT
>TRBJ2-5|NA|TRBV29-1|NA
CSVERMEGETQYF
TGCAGCGTTGAACGAATGGAAGGAGAGACCCAGTACTTC
>TRBJ2-1|NA|TRBV7-9|NA
CASSLVVRVDNEQFF
TGTGCCAGCAGCTTAGTGGTGAGGGTGGACAATGAGCAGTTCTTC
>TRBJ2-7|NA|TRBV7-2|NA
CASSLTGTATYEQYF
TGTGCCAGCAGCCTAACCGGGACGGCTACCTACGAGCAGTACTTC
>TRBJ2-1|few|TRBV11-1|TRBD2
CASSPSSGALDEQFF
TGTGCCAGCAGCCCGTCTAGCGGGGCCTTGGATGAGCAGTTCTTC
>TRBJ2-1|NA|TRBV4-1|TRBD2
CASSQWKRGGVNNEQFF
TGCGCCAGCAGCCAATGGAAGCGGGGGGGCGTAAACAATGAGCAGTTCTTC
>TRBJ2-2|NA|TRBV10-3|TRBD1
CAIKSQGSTGELFF
TGTGCCATCAAGTCACAGGGGAGCACCGGGGAGCTGTTTTTT
>TRBJ2-3|once|TRBV20-1|TRBD2
CSARTSGADTQYF
TGCAGTGCTCGGACTAGCGGGGCAGATACGCAGTATTTT
>TRBJ2-1|many|TRBV10-3|NA
CAISEGTKGGNEQFF
TGTGCCATCAGTGAGGGGACCAAGGGGGGAAATGAGCAGTTCTTC
>TRBJ2-3|few|TRBV29-1|NA
CSVDRTPTDTQYF
TGCAGCGTTGACCGTACACCCACAGATACGCAGTATTTT
>TRBJ1-5|few|TRBV20-1|NA
CSARGQGISNQPQHF
TGCAGTGCTAGAGGGCAGGGGATCAGCAATCAGCCCCAGCATTTT
>TRBJ2-3|NA|TRBV6-2/TRBV6-3|TRBD2
CASRSTSGGAKDTQYF
TGTGCCAGCAGATCAACTAGCGGGGGGGCCAAAGATACGCAGTATTTT
>TRBJ2-5|many|TRBV29-1|NA
CSARTGGQTQYF
TGCAGCGCTCGGACAGGAGGGCAGACCCAGTACTTC
>TRBJ2-7|NA|TRBV9|TRBD1
CASSVGDRGSYEQYF
TGTGCCAGCAGCGTAGGGGACAGGGGGTCCTACGAGCAGTACTTC
>TRBJ1-1|NA|TRBV20-1|NA
CSARSGMNTEAFF
TGCAGTGCTAGATCTGGTATGAACACTGAAGCTTTCTTT
>TRBJ2-5|NA|TRBV4-2|NA
CASSQDGGPRAQYF
TGTGCCAGCAGCCAAGACGGGGGCCCTCGGGCCCAGTACTTC
>TRBJ2-2|once|TRBV15|TRBD1
CATSRGGTGGTGELFF
TGTGCCACCAGCAGAGGCGGGACAGGGGGTACCGGGGAGCTGTTTTTT
>TRBJ1-1|NA|TRBV5-1|NA
CASSPSGEGAFF
TGCGCCAGCAGCCCATCAGGCGAGGGAGCTTTCTTT
>TRBJ2-7|NA|TRBV9|NA
CASSVSGKGFDEQYF
TGTGCCAGCAGCGTCTCTGGGAAGGGGTTCGACGAGCAGTACTTC
>TRBJ2-5|NA|TRBV28|NA
CASSFSAGIQETQYF
TGTGCCAGCAGTTTTTCGGCAGGGATTCAAGAGACCCAGTACTTC
>TRBJ2-3|NA|TRBV5-1|NA
CASSLIPSTDTQYF
TGCGCCAGCAGCTTGATTCCTAGCACAGATACGCAGTATTTT
>TRBJ2-3|few|TRBV5-1|NA
CASSSRDQIQRYF
TGCGCCAGCAGCTCCCGGGACCAGATTCAGCGGTATTTT
>TRBJ2-1|NA|TRBV12-3/TRBV12-4|TRBD2
CASSPPGLLNNEQFF
TGTGCCAGCAGTCCACCGGGACTACTAAACAATGAGCAGTTCTTC
>TRBJ2-1|NA|TRBV3-1|NA
CASSRGRPSGGGNEQFF
TGTGCCAGCAGCCGCGGTCGGCCTTCTGGGGGTGGCAATGAGCAGTTCTTC
>TRBJ2-7|once|TRBV18|NA
CASSPGPGVEQYF
TGTGCCAGCTCACCCGGCCCCGGAGTCGAGCAGTACTTC
>TRBJ2-5|NA|TRBV27|TRBD2
CASSFRLAATTQYF
TGTGCCAGCAGTTTTCGGCTAGCGGCGACTACCCAGTACTTC
>TRBJ1-6|NA|TRBV20-1|TRBD1
CSARGQGQRGYNSPLHF
TGCAGTGCTAGAGGACAGGGTCAAAGGGGCTATAATTCACCCCTCCACTTT
>TRBJ1-1|NA|TRBV20-1|NA
CSARDGSVNTEAFF
TGCAGTGCTAGAGATGGGTCGGTGAACACTGAAGCTTTCTTT
>TRBJ2-1|few|TRBV10-3|TRBD2
CAISEFGGVLDSYNEQFF
TGTGCCATCAGTGAGTTCGGGGGGGTTCTCGACTCCTACAATGAGCAGTTCTTC
>TRBJ2-2|NA|TRBV5-1|NA
CASLSETHRGELFF
TGCGCCAGCCTGTCGGAGACCCATCGGGGGGAGCTGTTTTTT
>TRBJ2-5|few|TRBV5-1|TRBD1
CASSLNRGVQETQYF
TGCGCCAGCAGCTTAAACAGGGGCGTACAAGAGACCCAGTACTTC
>TRBJ2-1|NA|TRBV7-3|TRBD1
CAAPGTGGCEQFF
TGTGCCGCTCCCGGGACAGGGGGCTGTGAGCAGTTCTTC
>TRBJ2-5|NA|TRBV4-3|NA
CASSQDLTFETQYF
TGCGCCAGCAGCCAAGACCTCACCTTTGAGACCCAGTACTTC
>TRBJ1-2|NA|TRBV27|NA
CASSFRGGYGYTF
TGTGCCAGCAGTTTTCGGGGGGGCTATGGCTACACCTTC
>TRBJ2-5|NA|TRBV5-1|NA
CASSLARRGGQETQYF
TGCGCCAGCAGCTTGGCGAGGAGGGGGGGGCAAGAGACCCAGTACTTC
>TRBJ2-3|NA|TRBV4-1|TRBD2
CASSSRLAGPTTDTQYF
TGCGCCAGCAGCTCAAGACTAGCGGGGCCGACGACAGATACGCAGTATTTT
>TRBJ2-3|NA|TRBV2|NA
CASSDWANSADTQYF
TGTGCCAGCAGTGATTGGGCCAATTCGGCAGATACGCAGTATTTT
>TRBJ1-5|NA|TRBV7-9|TRBD1
CASSLGGGGRQPQHF
TGTGCCAGCAGCTTAGGGGGAGGGGGCCGGCAGCCCCAGCATTTT
>TRBJ2-1|many|TRBV11-2|TRBD2
CASSLQPGLDDEQFF
TGTGCCAGCAGCCTCCAACCGGGACTAGATGATGAGCAGTTCTTC
>TRBJ2-2|NA|TRBV5-1|NA
CASTLAGVNTGELFF
TGCGCCAGCACCCTTGCTGGGGTGAACACCGGGGAGCTGTTTTTT
>TRBJ2-3|NA|TRBV5-1|TRBD2
CASSSGGFGDTQYF
TGCGCCAGCAGCTCGGGGGGTTTTGGAGATACGCAGTATTTT
>TRBJ2-5|NA|TRBV2|TRBD2
CASISGTSNAILGETQYF
TGTGCCAGCATCTCGGGGACTAGCAACGCCATCCTCGGGGAGACCCAGTACTTC